Listed below are T cell receptor beta chains from one sample, sequenced in a study of CD8 T cells in ankylosing spondylitis. TCRdb analysed the 5' RACE reads with MiXCR anew, one entry per CDR3 protein. The sample records about 700,000 distinct CDR3 sequences, under 20% being singletons. Sequencing used blood, either unsorted or a sorted T cell fraction (not recorded which). The source is a male donor with ankylosing spondylitis. The CDR3 runs from the conserved cysteine through the conserved F or W. Each record gives: clone size, J gene, D gene, V gene, CDR3 DNA, CDR3 protein. D genes are given only for firm matches. Clone size is shown for a subset of rows, as once, few, many or a class of expanded clone.

- TRBJ1-6 TRBD1 TRBV6-1 TGTGCCAGCAGTAAATCCGGGACAGGGGATTCACCCCTCCACTTT CASSKSGTGDSPLHF
few TRBJ1-5 - TRBV20-1 TGCAGTGCTAGAGGCCCAGACTATCAGCCCCAGCATTTT CSARGPDYQPQHF
few TRBJ1-1 - TRBV5-1 TGCGCCAGCAGCCGAACTTTGGGAAACACTGAAGCTTTCTTT CASSRTLGNTEAFF
many TRBJ2-5 - TRBV28 TGTGCCAGCAGTTTACAACAGGGAGGGACCCAGTACTTC CASSLQQGGTQYF
- TRBJ2-7 TRBD2 TRBV7-6 TGTGCCAGCAGCCCAGAAGCGGGAGGCTCCGAGCAGTACTTC CASSPEAGGSEQYF
- TRBJ2-3 TRBD1 TRBV20-1 TGCAGTGCGAGGGACAGATCGTCTAGCACAGATACGCAGTATTTT CSARDRSSSTDTQYF
- TRBJ1-1 - TRBV19 TGTGCCAGTAGTGCGGCCGAAATTTGGCAAGCTGAAGCTTTCTTT CASSAAEIWQAEAFF
- TRBJ2-7 TRBD2 TRBV4-1 TGCGCCAGCAGCCGAGGGACTAGTGGGGAGCAGTACTTC CASSRGTSGEQYF
- TRBJ2-4 - TRBV2 TGTGCCAGCAAATTGAGGGGCCTGAAAAACATTCAGTACTTC CASKLRGLKNIQYF
- TRBJ2-5 - TRBV12-3/TRBV12-4 TGTGCCAGCAGCCCCGGTGACGGGGTCACCCAGTACTTC CASSPGDGVTQYF
- TRBJ2-1 TRBD2 TRBV6-1 TGTGCCAGCACCCCATGGGAAGGGAGGGACAATGAGCAGTTCTTC CASTPWEGRDNEQFF
few TRBJ2-1 TRBD2 TRBV12-3/TRBV12-4 TGTGCCAGCAGCCAAATAGCGGGAGGTTATCATGAGCAGTTCTTC CASSQIAGGYHEQFF
- TRBJ2-3 - TRBV5-1 TGCGCCAGCAGCTTGGATGGGGGGAAGGGCACAGATACGCAGTATTTT CASSLDGGKGTDTQYF
few TRBJ2-3 - TRBV12-3/TRBV12-4 TGTGCCAGCAGTTGGGGGGGGCCGAGAGATACGCAGTATTTT CASSWGGPRDTQYF
- TRBJ1-2 - TRBV9 TGTGCCAGCAGCGTAGAGGGGGTTGGGAACTATGGCTACACCTTC CASSVEGVGNYGYTF
- TRBJ2-7 - TRBV5-1 TGCGCCAGCAGCTTCACGGAAACCTACGAGCAGTACTTC CASSFTETYEQYF
many TRBJ2-7 TRBD1 TRBV5-1 TGCGCCAGCAGCCCGGGACAGGGAGTCTACGAGCAGTACTTC CASSPGQGVYEQYF
few TRBJ1-1 - TRBV4-2 TGTGCCAGCAGCCAAGGAGGGGGAACGAAGACTCGGGCTTTCTTT CASSQGGGTKTRAFF
- TRBJ2-1 TRBD2 TRBV4-1 TGCGCCAGCAGCCAAGGACTAGCGGGGGAGAATGAGCAGTTCTTC CASSQGLAGENEQFF
few TRBJ2-3 TRBD2 TRBV2 TGTGCCTCACAACTAGCGGGGGTGACAGATACGCAGTATTTT CASQLAGVTDTQYF
- TRBJ2-3 - TRBV24-1 TGTGCCACCAGTGATTTGAGGGGGGGCCTAGACGTCGATACGCAGTATTTT CATSDLRGGLDVDTQYF
- TRBJ1-2 - TRBV7-2 TGTGCCAGCAGCCCTTACTCCAGTTCCTATGGCTACACCTTC CASSPYSSSYGYTF
many TRBJ2-7 - TRBV5-1 TGCGCCAGCAGCTTGTCAGGGCTACCCCGGGACGAGCAGTACTTC CASSLSGLPRDEQYF